These T cell receptor beta chains were read from a single sample in a study of shared clonotypes between healthy human individuals. Sequenced by immunoSEQ multiplex PCR; TCRdb stores in-frame clones only, minus some. The data show around 720,000 clones, around four fifths seen once. Sample: memory CD4+ T cells sorted from blood. Source of these receptors: a woman in her 30s in good health. The CDR3 runs from the conserved cysteine through the conserved F or W. A D gene is named only where the DNA matches it firmly. Rows may omit the clone size; those that give it use once, few, many or a size class.

NA	TRBJ2-1	TRBV7-9	TRBD2	TGTGCCAGCAGCTCCGCTAGCGGTCCCGACAATGAGCAGTTCTTC	CASSSASGPDNEQFF
NA	TRBJ1-1	TRBV10-1	NA	TGCGCCAGCAGCCCCGGCCCCTACAGTGCAGCTTTCTTT	CASSPGPYSAAFF
NA	TRBJ1-1	TRBV14	NA	TGTGCCAGCAGCCAAGTTTTGGGATCAGGGATTAACACTGAAGCTTTCTTT	CASSQVLGSGINTEAFF
NA	TRBJ2-7	TRBV5-6	NA	TGTGCCAGCAGCTTGGTGGGGTACGAGCAGTACTTC	CASSLVGYEQYF
NA	TRBJ2-3	TRBV12-5	NA	TGTGCTAGTGGGTCAGCGGTAACTAGCACAGATACGCAGTATTTT	CASGSAVTSTDTQYF
many	TRBJ1-1	TRBV5-1	NA	TGCGCCAGCAGGGTGGGACGGATGAACACTGAAGCTTTCTTT	CASRVGRMNTEAFF
NA	TRBJ2-7	TRBV5-1	NA	TGCGCCAGCAGCTTGGGCGCCCCAGGGAGGGAGCAGTACTTC	CASSLGAPGREQYF
NA	TRBJ1-2	TRBV6-4	TRBD1	TGTGCCAGCAGTGAAATTACCGGACAGGCTTCCTCTATAGGCTACACCTTC	CASSEITGQASSIGYTF
NA	TRBJ2-2	TRBV5-1	TRBD1	TGCGCCAGCAGCTTGGGGACAGGACCCACCGGGGAGCTGTTTTTT	CASSLGTGPTGELFF
NA	TRBJ1-4	TRBV5-1	TRBD1	TGCGCCAGCAGCACGACAGGGCGAAGTGAAAAACTGTTTTTT	CASSTTGRSEKLFF
NA	TRBJ2-1	TRBV29-1	NA	TGCAGCGTCGTGCAGGATCCGCCTCTAGGTGAGCAGTTCTTC	CSVVQDPPLGEQFF
NA	TRBJ2-3	TRBV9	NA	TGTGCCAGCAGATCAGGGGGGGCAGATACGCAGTATTTT	CASRSGGADTQYF
few	TRBJ2-1	TRBV2	NA	TGTGCCAGCGTGAGCGGCTACTCCTACAATGAGCAGTTCTTC	CASVSGYSYNEQFF
NA	TRBJ2-5	TRBV6-1	NA	TGTGCCAGCAGTGCCACCGGTCAAGAGACCCAGTACTTC	CASSATGQETQYF
NA	TRBJ2-7	TRBV19	NA	TGTGCCAGTAGTATAGATTTAAGGGGCCGATACGAGCAGTACTTC	CASSIDLRGRYEQYF
few	TRBJ1-5	TRBV7-2	NA	TGTGCCAGCAGCTTATGGAACAATCAGCCCCAGCATTTT	CASSLWNNQPQHF
NA	TRBJ2-4	TRBV5-5	NA	TGTGCCAGCAGCTTGGTGATAGGCCCGAGAAACATTCAGTACTTC	CASSLVIGPRNIQYF
NA	TRBJ2-2	TRBV19	TRBD1	TGTGCCAGTAGTAACATACAGGGGGCCGGGGAGCTGTTTTTT	CASSNIQGAGELFF
once	TRBJ1-1	TRBV19	NA	TGTGCCAGTAGTATAGATGTCCGACAGAACACTGAAGCTTTCTTT	CASSIDVRQNTEAFF
NA	TRBJ2-7	TRBV13	NA	TGTGCCAGCAGCCCCCTGGGGGATTGGAGCTCCTACGAGCAGTACTTC	CASSPLGDWSSYEQYF
NA	TRBJ1-1	TRBV7-9	NA	TGTGCCAGCAGCTTAGCGGAGAACGAAGCTTTCTTT	CASSLAENEAFF
NA	TRBJ1-2	TRBV5-1	NA	TGCGCCAGCAGCTTGGGTACCTCGATCCAGGATAACTATGGCTACACCTTC	CASSLGTSIQDNYGYTF
many	TRBJ1-2	TRBV19	TRBD1	TGTGCCAGTAGTGGACAGGTTGATGGCTACACCTTC	CASSGQVDGYTF
NA	TRBJ1-5	TRBV9	TRBD1	TGTGCCAGCAGCAGGGGACAGTCTAGCAATCAGCCCCAGCATTTT	CASSRGQSSNQPQHF
NA	TRBJ2-3	TRBV7-9	NA	TGTGCCAGCAGCCCCTTAGCAGGAGTGGTAGATACGCAGTATTTT	CASSPLAGVVDTQYF
many	TRBJ1-2	TRBV5-1	TRBD1	TGCGCCAGCAGCCCGGCTCGACAGGGTTCCAGCTATGGCTACACCTTC	CASSPARQGSSYGYTF
NA	TRBJ2-2	TRBV19	TRBD2	TGTGCCAGTAGCACTAACGCACTAGCGGGAGGTACCGGGGAGCTGTTTTTT	CASSTNALAGGTGELFF
NA	TRBJ2-1	TRBV10-3	TRBD2	TGTGCCATCAAACTAGCGGGAGGCTACGGTGAGCAGTTCTTC	CAIKLAGGYGEQFF
few	TRBJ1-3	TRBV6-1	NA	TGTGCCGTCGGCAGGATTTTCTCTGGAAACACCATATATTTT	CAVGRIFSGNTIYF
NA	TRBJ1-5	TRBV5-6	NA	TGTGCCAGCAGCTTTCAGGGAGGGGGTCAGCCCCAGCATTTT	CASSFQGGGQPQHF
few	TRBJ2-3	TRBV7-3	TRBD2	TGTGCCAGCAGCTTAGCGGGAGAGTCAGATACGCAGTATTTT	CASSLAGESDTQYF
NA	TRBJ1-2	TRBV6-5	TRBD1	TGTGCCAGCAGTTTACTACAGGGGGGAGATTACTATGGCTACACCTTC	CASSLLQGGDYYGYTF
NA	TRBJ2-5	TRBV19	TRBD2	TGTGCCAGTAGCGGCACCGGACTAGCGGAAGAGACCCAGTACTTC	CASSGTGLAEETQYF
NA	TRBJ1-5	TRBV27	NA	TGTGCCAGCAGGCCGGGCCAAACAGGGTCAATCAATCAGCCCCAGCATTTT	CASRPGQTGSINQPQHF
NA	TRBJ2-7	TRBV5-1	TRBD1	TGCGCCAGCAGCTTGGACAGGGGTGTGTCCTACGAGCAGTACTTC	CASSLDRGVSYEQYF
NA	TRBJ2-1	TRBV19	TRBD1	TGTGCCAGTAGTATGAGAACAGGGGGGAATGAGCAGTTCTTC	CASSMRTGGNEQFF
many	TRBJ2-5	TRBV19	TRBD2	TGTGCCAGTAGTATTACTAGCGGGTTGGGTCGGACCCAGTACTTC	CASSITSGLGRTQYF
NA	TRBJ2-3	TRBV7-3	TRBD2	TGTGCCAGCAGCCCGGCGGGAGGGCCGGGAGATACGCAGTATTTT	CASSPAGGPGDTQYF
NA	TRBJ2-1	TRBV5-8	NA	TGTGCCAGCAGGCCGTATAACTACAATGAGCAGTTCTTC	CASRPYNYNEQFF
few	TRBJ2-3	TRBV6-1	TRBD2	TGTGCCAGCAGTGAATTCGGGACTAGCGGGAAGGATACGCAGTATTTT	CASSEFGTSGKDTQYF
NA	TRBJ1-2	TRBV28	NA	TGTGCCAGCAGTTCTCAGGTCTACACCTTC	CASSSQVYTF
NA	TRBJ1-1	TRBV25-1	NA	TGTGCCAGCAGTGAACCCAGGGGTGACGGGAACACTGAAGCTTTCTTT	CASSEPRGDGNTEAFF
NA	TRBJ1-1	TRBV7-2	NA	TGTGCCAGCAGCGCAACTCGACAGGTCACTGAAGCTTTCTTT	CASSATRQVTEAFF
NA	TRBJ2-1	TRBV29-1	NA	TGCAGCGCTGGGTACCTGGGGGCCCGATTTGGTGAGCAGTTCTTC	CSAGYLGARFGEQFF
many	TRBJ1-2	TRBV4-1	TRBD1	TGCGCCAGCAGCCAAGATTTACCCGGGGACAGGGGTTTTTATGGCTACACCTTC	CASSQDLPGDRGFYGYTF
NA	TRBJ2-1	TRBV15	NA	TGTGCCACCAGCAGAGATGGAGCGGAATACAATGAGCAGTTCTTC	CATSRDGAEYNEQFF
NA	TRBJ1-4	TRBV7-3	NA	TGTGCCAGCAGCTTAAACGGGGGTTCTAATGAAAAACTGTTTTTT	CASSLNGGSNEKLFF
few	TRBJ1-2	TRBV5-4	NA	TGTGCCAGCAGCTTGGACCTTTCCTATGGCTACACCTTC	CASSLDLSYGYTF
NA	TRBJ2-1	TRBV5-1	NA	TGCGCCAGCACCTCGGGGAGAAGGTTCGATGAGCAGTTCTTC	CASTSGRRFDEQFF
few	TRBJ1-5	TRBV5-1	TRBD1	TGCGCCAGCAGCTTGCATCAACGGACAGGGGGGGATCAGCCCCAGCATTTT	CASSLHQRTGGDQPQHF
NA	TRBJ2-7	TRBV7-2	NA	TGTGCCAGCAGCTCAGGGGCCTCCTACGAGCAGTACTTC	CASSSGASYEQYF
NA	TRBJ1-1	TRBV27	NA	TGTGCCAGCAGTTCACGGACTCAAGAAGCTTTCTTT	CASSSRTQEAFF
NA	TRBJ1-4	TRBV5-1	NA	TGCGCCAGCAGCTTGGGCCGGGCTGGATATGAAAAACTGTTTTTT	CASSLGRAGYEKLFF
NA	TRBJ2-5	TRBV5-1	NA	TGCGCCAGCAGCATTTACCGGGGCGAAGAGACCCAGTACTTC	CASSIYRGEETQYF
NA	TRBJ2-1	TRBV28	TRBD2	TGTGCCAGCAGTCGGGCGGGAGATGAGCAGTTCTTC	CASSRAGDEQFF
NA	TRBJ2-1	TRBV30	TRBD1	TGTGCCTGGAGTGTCTCAGGACAGGGGGCTAATGAGCAGTTCTTC	CAWSVSGQGANEQFF
NA	TRBJ2-1	TRBV7-8	NA	TGTGCCAGCAGCTTGCAGGGTCATGAGCAGTTCTTC	CASSLQGHEQFF
NA	TRBJ2-3	TRBV9	NA	TGTGCCAGCAGCGTCACAGGCACAGATACGCAGTATTTT	CASSVTGTDTQYF
NA	TRBJ1-5	TRBV28	TRBD1	TGTGCCAGCAGGTCGGACAGGGCGGAGAGTCAGCCCCAGCATTTT	CASRSDRAESQPQHF